This T cell receptor beta chain was sequenced in a study of cytomegalovirus exposure and HLA in healthy donors (dated 2017 in TCRdb). Regarding the complete study: An earlier analysis of some 620 of the donors reported under 300 Gb of sequence data and approximately 120 million unique TCR beta sequences obtained from approximately 180 million T cells. The number of donors typed differed by locus, with roughly 629-640 for A, B, C, DRB1 and DQB1, more than 500 for DQA1, 600 to 610 for DPA1, and around 430 for DPB1. Along with the approximately 650-subject first cohort, a separate validation cohort of over a hundred different subjects was used. To study patterns of TCR occurrence, a later analysis re-analyzed previously published TCR beta repertoires from around 660 donors and added high-resolution HLA genotyping. Among the roughly 400 genotyped donors, approximately 82% belonged to the genetic ancestry cluster associated with self-reported Caucasian donors. All discovery cohort repertoires had been generated on a single sequencing platform. HLA typing covered class I and class II loci at four-digit resolution. Using immunosequencing, the study profiled T cell repertoires from 666 subjects and related those repertoires to cytomegalovirus serostatus. To predict cytomegalovirus infection status, the study combined high-throughput TCR immunosequencing, statistical association of individual TCRs with disease status, and machine learning. Rather than drawing on any new phenotypic data, the later analysis identified candidate immune exposures from TCR beta sequences and the way those sequences occurred across donors. Four to six DR-DQ haplotypes were handled as single units for association and clustering because linkage in the cohort was strong. A later genetic analysis used genome-wide SNP genotypes for about three fifths of the 666 donors, treating that subset as a discovery cohort. Donor age, sex, ethnicity and CMV serostatus were collected together with the repertoire data. An earlier analysis of 450 to 750 of the donors used high-throughput TCR beta sequencing to judge whether each TCR beta V gene segment behaved as functional or pseudogenic. The study was designed to test whether signatures of past pathogen exposure could be identified by cataloging public T cell receptors. Among 300 to 500 genotyped donors of the cohort, an average of approximately 240,000 unique TCR beta nucleotide sequences was sequenced per donor, of which about 19% were non-productive. Roughly 300 gigabases of sequencing data and around 88 million unique TCR sequences made up an early release that covered about 640 HLA-typed donors.

Libraries were made using the immunoSEQ multiplex PCR assay. For the multiplex PCR, a mixture combining 60 forward primers for TCR Vbeta segments and 13 reverse primers for TCR Jbeta segments was used. The CDR3 region of rearranged TCR beta genes was amplified from genomic DNA with a multiplex PCR assay. Amplified TCR beta libraries were sequenced as 87-base-pair reads on the Illumina HiSeq System. The study's processing was this. In a later analysis, tens of millions of unique TCR beta chains were counted across the roughly 670 repertoires, and roughly 11 million of these chains were shared by at least two donors. Raw reads were error-corrected and collapsed into unique sequences with a nearest-neighbor algorithm that merged closely related sequences to remove PCR and sequencing errors. CDR3 sequences were aligned to IMGT reference sequences to assign V, D and J gene segments. Each retained sequence needed at least a six-nucleotide match to both a V gene segment and a J gene segment. A rearrangement counted as productive if the CDR3 had no stop codons and remained in frame with V and J, and every other rearrangement counted as non-productive. Following IMGT convention, CDR3 was defined as the stretch from the second conserved V-encoded cysteine up to the conserved J-encoded phenylalanine. Sequences without an unambiguous match to a single V gene segment were excluded from the earlier analysis of 450 to 750 of the donors. In an earlier analysis of several hundred of the donors, a V segment was called functional when productive rearrangements were above 56.7%, and segregating when the standard deviation between donors exceeded 5%. A statistical classification framework was built to diagnose cytomegalovirus status from the catalog of TCR beta chain sequences. In a later analysis, TCR nucleotide sequences were compared against IMGT/GENE-DB human TR gene sequences so that V and J genes could be assigned. A later analysis assigned CDR3 sequences and most-parsimonious VDJ recombination scenarios with the TCRdist pipeline. In a later analysis, every TCR beta chain was defined by the combination of its CDR3 amino acid sequence and its V-gene family, and reads without a unique V-gene family were dropped. A later analysis removed 592 highly shared, low-generation-probability nucleotide sequences to deal with suspected cross-contamination and a sequencing artifact. In a later analysis, a clonal expansion index was calculated for each public chain from normalized within-repertoire ranks of inferred template counts. A later analysis computed generation probabilities with a VDJ recombination model fitted to out-of-frame rearrangements, and checked the results against IGoR. In a later analysis, TCR-TCR, TCR-HLA and TCR-CMV co-occurrence was scored with hypergeometric tests, and a repertoire-size bias correction was applied to TCR pairs. A later analysis estimated false discovery rates by permuting HLA or CMV assignments 20 times. A later analysis grouped co-occurring TCRs with DBSCAN, adding TCRdist sequence similarity when clustering within HLA-allele-positive subsets. For co-occurrence clustering, repertoires with fewer than 30,000 or more than 120,000 public chains were excluded, along with roughly 5 repertoires with anomalous nucleotide sharing. The immuneACCESS repertoire file appears here via TCRdb, limited to in-frame rearrangements. These files lack a portion of the clones; in checked studies, under half of the deficit traces to unresolved V genes, and the cause of the others is not known. V and J calls and clone size follow that table, whereas D and trimming were derived from the DNA. This sample gives 93,000 or so clones in total; approximately 66% of them show up just once. The ten largest make up 3% to 4% of the sample.

The cohort consisted of 666 healthy bone marrow donors. Cohort members were all nominally healthy when sampled, although unrecorded immune exposures were likely present. The donor was CMV seronegative and was included in the group of hundreds of seronegative cohort members. A peripheral blood sample was collected from each donor, and TCR beta sequencing was performed on peripheral blood mononuclear cells. Genomic DNA was extracted from the blood cell samples with the Qiagen DNeasy Blood Extraction Kit. This clone turned up a few times. Which antigen it targets is not known. Base quality data are lacking; no much larger clone is found one base away. Broader findings and caveats from the paper: According to a later genetic analysis, donors in an Asian-associated ancestry cluster had fewer N-insertions in productive TCRs than the roughly 700-donor mean. Immune exposure information for the cohort was limited to CMV serostatus. The presence/absence analyses assumed that sequencing depth was roughly uniform across donors, and that assumption may not be true. Correlated functional status among segregating V segments might reflect linkage disequilibrium, but an unknown experimental factor could not be ruled out. Specific HLA alleles were associated with 15,000 to 20,000 TCR beta sequences at a false discovery rate of 0.05 in a later analysis. Because some donors lacked HLA typing at each locus, the association tests relied only on the typed subset. A later analysis found that HLA-associated TCR beta chains were more clonally expanded and had lower generation probabilities than equally common non-associated chains. When HLA alleles, especially DR and DQ, strongly co-occurred, TCR associations were difficult to assign to individual alleles. The cohort was sequenced for TCR beta chains only, and without alpha or paired-chain data the features that could be detected were limited. In a later genetic analysis, a missense DCLRE1C variant was associated with V-gene and J-gene trimming of TCR beta chains, and the association was replicated in an independent cohort. Some IMGT-functional V segments, including TRBV6-2 and TRBV6-3, could not be told apart with the 87-base-pair reads, so those segments were excluded. In both the original and validation cohorts, the classifier was reported to diagnose cytomegalovirus status with high specificity and sensitivity. Over 15 rarely observed V segments, including chromosome 9 orphons, were excluded from the earlier analysis of just under 600 of the donors because counts were too low. In the study, some 160 TCR beta chains were listed as associated with cytomegalovirus. In a later analysis, TCR association rates were found to vary across HLA loci, with the most associated TCRs seen for DRB1 alleles and the fewest for HLA-C alleles. In a later analysis, most CMV-associated TCR beta chains were found to appear HLA-restricted, with HLA associations seemingly driven largely by CMV exposure. Broadly in line with IMGT annotations, most TCR beta V segments showed up in productive rearrangements about 87% or about 30% of the time in an earlier analysis of 587 of the donors. Several of the top co-occurrence clusters appeared to be linked to parvovirus B19, influenza, CMV and Epstein-Barr virus, according to a later analysis. In vitro tests confirmed that a few of the cytomegalovirus-associated TCR beta chains recognize cytomegalovirus antigens. According to the authors, the approach could potentially be generalized to other disease states and immunological phenotypes. A cluster of highly shared sequence variants was judged likely to be a technical artifact of the sequencing pipeline. A further reported finding was that TCR beta sequences accurately predicted the HLA-A and HLA-B alleles for most subjects in the first cohort. Across donors, most TCR sequences were observed very rarely, whereas some public TCRs were present in many individuals.

Trimmed from V: 7 bases; trimmed from J: 5 bases; junction bases lacking a gene match: 8. There are 14 amino acids in the CDR3, from cysteine to phenylalanine inclusive. This entry keeps only the CDR3 DNA: 42 bases, framed from base 1. Taken from the germline V gene, the CDR1 and CDR2 loops are LGHNT and FRNRAP. The chain is encoded by TRBV12-5 joined to TRBJ1-1; TRBD1 fits 9 bases in the junction. Sequencing was performed on PBMCs. This TCR derives from a woman between 45 and 60 years old in good health and CMV-seronegative. Here is the DNA: TGTGCTAGTGACGTGACAGGGGGGTTGACTGAAGCTTTCTTT. This gives the protein CASDVTGGLTEAFF.